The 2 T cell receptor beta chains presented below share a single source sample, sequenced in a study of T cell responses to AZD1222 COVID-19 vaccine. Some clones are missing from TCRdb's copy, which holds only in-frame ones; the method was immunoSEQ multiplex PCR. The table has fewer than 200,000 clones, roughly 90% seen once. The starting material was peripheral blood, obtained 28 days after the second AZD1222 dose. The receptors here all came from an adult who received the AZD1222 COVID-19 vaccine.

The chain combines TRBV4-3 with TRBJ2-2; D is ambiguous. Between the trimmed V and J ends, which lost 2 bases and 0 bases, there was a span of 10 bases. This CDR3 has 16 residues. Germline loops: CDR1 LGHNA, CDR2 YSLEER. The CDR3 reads CASSQQAPTNTGELFF. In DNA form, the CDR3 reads TGCGCCAGCAGCCAACAGGCGCCTACGAACACCGGGGAGCTGTTTTTT.

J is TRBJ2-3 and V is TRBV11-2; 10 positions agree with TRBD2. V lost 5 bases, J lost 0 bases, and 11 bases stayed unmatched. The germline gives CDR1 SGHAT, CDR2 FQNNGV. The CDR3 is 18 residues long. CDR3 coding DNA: TGTGCCAGCAGCCTTAACATCCTAGCGGGGGAGAGCACAGATACGCAGTATTTT. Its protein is CASSLNILAGESTDTQYF.